The T cell receptor (beta chain) described here comes from a study of control samples from healthy donors and cancer patients. The V gene's germline CDR1 is LGHDT and CDR2 YNNKEL (reference sequence). CDR3 length: 16 amino acids. After removal of 4 bases from V and 5 bases from J, the junction contained 10 bases not matched to a gene. Profiling relied on immunoSEQ multiplex PCR, and the TCRdb table lists in-frame clones only, not all of them. The data contain 50,000 to 70,000 clones, roughly 87% of them seen just once; the ten biggest clones take up roughly 3.8%. The source of this sequence is a man aged 45-60 years in good health. The chain employs TRBV3-1 (or the pseudogene TRBV3-2) and TRBJ2-1; the match to TRBD2 covers 8 bases. The source material was blood. The CDR3 nucleotides are TGTGCCAGCAGCCCTAGCGGGCAAGGGGCCCACAATGAGCAGTTCTTC. Translated, it gives CASSPSGQGAHNEQFF.